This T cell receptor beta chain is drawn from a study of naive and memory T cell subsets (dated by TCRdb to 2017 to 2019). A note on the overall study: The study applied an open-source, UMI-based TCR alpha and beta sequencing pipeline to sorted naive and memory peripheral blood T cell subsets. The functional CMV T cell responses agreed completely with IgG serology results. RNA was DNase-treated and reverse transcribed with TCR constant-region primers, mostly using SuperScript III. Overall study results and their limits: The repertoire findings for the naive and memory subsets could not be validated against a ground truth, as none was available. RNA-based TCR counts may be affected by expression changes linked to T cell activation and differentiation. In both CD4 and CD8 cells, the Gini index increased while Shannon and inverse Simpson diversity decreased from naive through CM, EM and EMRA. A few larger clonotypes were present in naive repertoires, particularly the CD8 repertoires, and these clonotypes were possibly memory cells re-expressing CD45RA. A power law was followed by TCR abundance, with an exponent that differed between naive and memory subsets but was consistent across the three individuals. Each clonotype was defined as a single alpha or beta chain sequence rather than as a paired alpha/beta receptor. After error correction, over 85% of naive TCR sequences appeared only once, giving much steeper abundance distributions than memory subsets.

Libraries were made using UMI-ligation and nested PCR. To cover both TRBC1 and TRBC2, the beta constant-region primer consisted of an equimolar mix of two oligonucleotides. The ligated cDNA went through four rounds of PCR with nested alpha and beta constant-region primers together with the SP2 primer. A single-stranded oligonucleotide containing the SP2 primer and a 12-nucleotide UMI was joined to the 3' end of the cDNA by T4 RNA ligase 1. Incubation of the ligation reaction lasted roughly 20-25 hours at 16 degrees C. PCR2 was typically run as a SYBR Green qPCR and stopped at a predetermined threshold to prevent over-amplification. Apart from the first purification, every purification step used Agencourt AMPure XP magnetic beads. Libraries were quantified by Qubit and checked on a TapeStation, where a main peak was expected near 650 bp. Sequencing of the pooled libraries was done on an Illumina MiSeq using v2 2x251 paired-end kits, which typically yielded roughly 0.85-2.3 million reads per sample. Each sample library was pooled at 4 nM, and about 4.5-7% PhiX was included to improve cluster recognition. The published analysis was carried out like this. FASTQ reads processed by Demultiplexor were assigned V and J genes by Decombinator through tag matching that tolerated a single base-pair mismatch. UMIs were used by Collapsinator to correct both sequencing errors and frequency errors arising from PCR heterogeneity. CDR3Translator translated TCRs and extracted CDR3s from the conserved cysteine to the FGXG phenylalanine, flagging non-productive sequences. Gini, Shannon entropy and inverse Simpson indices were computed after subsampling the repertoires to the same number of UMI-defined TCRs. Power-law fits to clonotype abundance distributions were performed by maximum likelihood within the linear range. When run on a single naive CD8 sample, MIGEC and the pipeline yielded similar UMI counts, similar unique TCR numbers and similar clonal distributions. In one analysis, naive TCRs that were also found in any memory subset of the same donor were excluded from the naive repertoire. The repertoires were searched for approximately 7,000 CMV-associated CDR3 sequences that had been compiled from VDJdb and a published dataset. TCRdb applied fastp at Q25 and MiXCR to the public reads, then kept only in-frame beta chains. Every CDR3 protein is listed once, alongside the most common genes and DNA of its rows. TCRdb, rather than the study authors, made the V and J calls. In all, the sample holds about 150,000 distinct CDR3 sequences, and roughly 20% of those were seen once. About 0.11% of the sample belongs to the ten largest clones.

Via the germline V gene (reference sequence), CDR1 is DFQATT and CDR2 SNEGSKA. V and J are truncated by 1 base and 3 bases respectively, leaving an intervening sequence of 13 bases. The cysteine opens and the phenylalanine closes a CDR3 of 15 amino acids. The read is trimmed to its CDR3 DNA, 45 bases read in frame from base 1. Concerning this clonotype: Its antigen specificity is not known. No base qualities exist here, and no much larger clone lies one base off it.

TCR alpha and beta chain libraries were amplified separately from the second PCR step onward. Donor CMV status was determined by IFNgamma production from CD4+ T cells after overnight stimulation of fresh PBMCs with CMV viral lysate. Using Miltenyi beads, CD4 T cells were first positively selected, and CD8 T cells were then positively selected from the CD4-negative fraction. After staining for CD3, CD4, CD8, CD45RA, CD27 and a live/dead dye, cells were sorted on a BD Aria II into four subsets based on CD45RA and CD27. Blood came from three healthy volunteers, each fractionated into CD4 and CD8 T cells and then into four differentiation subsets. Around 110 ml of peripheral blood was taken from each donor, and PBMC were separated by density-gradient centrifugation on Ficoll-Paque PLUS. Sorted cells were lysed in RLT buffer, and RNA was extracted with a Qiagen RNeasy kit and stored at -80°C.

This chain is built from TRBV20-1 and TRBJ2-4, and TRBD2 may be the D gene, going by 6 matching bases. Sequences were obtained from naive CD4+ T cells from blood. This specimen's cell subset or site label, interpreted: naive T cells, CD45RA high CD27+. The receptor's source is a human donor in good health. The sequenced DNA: TGCAGTGCTAGAGGGGCGGGGTTCGGCAAAAACATTCAGTACTTC. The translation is CSARGAGFGKNIQYF.